This T cell receptor (beta chain) stems from a study of identical twins. Findings and caveats of the study: A cross-sectional statistical analysis, not follow-up of the same donors, supported the conclusions.

The donor group consisted entirely of healthy Caucasians. Trimming at V came to 5 bases and at J to 6 bases, leaving 5 bases not matched to a gene. CDR1 and CDR2 (germline): MDHEN, SYDVKM. The CDR3 has 16 residues. TCRdb called the 5' RACE reads again in MiXCR, with one record for every CDR3 protein. The sample yields about 530,000 distinct CDR3 sequences, approximately 14% seen once. A word on this clonotype: Its specificity is unknown.

This sample was shared with a second study, whose subject was yellow fever vaccine responses in identical twins.

This clonotype was obtained from a woman aged 18-29 years in good health. V is TRBV28 and J is TRBJ2-2; TRBD2 matches 14 bases. The sequenced material came from CD4+ T cells sorted from blood. The CDR3 loop is CASSTGTSGRPGELFF. Here the CDR3 DNA reads TGTGCCAGCAGTACCGGGACTAGCGGGAGACCCGGGGAGCTGTTTTTT.